Listed below are T cell receptor beta chains from one sample, sequenced in a study of shared clonotypes between healthy human individuals. The method was immunoSEQ multiplex PCR; TCRdb's version includes in-frame clones alone and lacks a portion of them. This table has about 2.1 million clones, 90% to 95% appearing once. Sequencing input: naive CD8+ T cells from PBMCs. All receptors come from a man between 18 and 35 years old in good health. Some clones in this sample may be carry-over from other donors' samples. Each CDR3 is given with its conserved first and last residue. A D gene is named only where the DNA matches it firmly. Expanded clones are given a class, and other clones once, few, many or no size at all.

V	size	D	J	DNA	CDR3
TRBV19	-	-	TRBJ1-1	TGTGCCAGTAGTATCGGTGCCACCGGACCCGGGGCTTTCTTT	CASSIGATGPGAFF
TRBV7-8	-	TRBD2	TRBJ2-1	TGTGCCAGCAGCTCTAGCGGGAGAGCAGCCGGTGAGCAGTTCTTC	CASSSSGRAAGEQFF
TRBV7-2	-	-	TRBJ2-2	TGTGCCAGCAGCTTAGCGAGTCGGGGGAGGTTGGCCGGGGAGCTGTTTTTT	CASSLASRGRLAGELFF
TRBV10-3	-	TRBD1	TRBJ2-1	TGTGCCATCAGTGAGTCGGGGACAGGGCACAATGAGCAGTTCTTC	CAISESGTGHNEQFF
TRBV7-9	-	-	TRBJ2-3	TGTGCCAGCAGCATCGGGGTCTCTACAGATACGCAGTATTTT	CASSIGVSTDTQYF
TRBV7-6	-	-	TRBJ2-7	TGTGCCAGCAGCTTAGGGGCAAGGGGCCGTATATACGAGCAGTACTTC	CASSLGARGRIYEQYF
TRBV5-4	-	TRBD2	TRBJ2-7	TGTGCCAGCAGCGCCGGGACTAGCCCGTTCTACGAGCAGTACTTC	CASSAGTSPFYEQYF
TRBV28	once	-	TRBJ2-2	TGTGCCAGCAGTTGGATCACGAACACCGGGGAGCTGTTTTTT	CASSWITNTGELFF
TRBV29-1	-	-	TRBJ2-7	TGCAGCGTTAAAGGGGCATACGAGCAGTACTTC	CSVKGAYEQYF
TRBV5-5	-	TRBD1	TRBJ2-7	TGTGCCAGCAGCTTGTTACAGGGGCTAGCTTCCTACGAGCAGTACTTC	CASSLLQGLASYEQYF
TRBV27	-	-	TRBJ2-7	-	CASSSSRGALSYEQYF
TRBV28	-	-	TRBJ2-5	TGTGCCAGCAGTTTCCCCAATGGCCAAGAGACCCAGTACTTC	CASSFPNGQETQYF
TRBV7-9	-	TRBD2	TRBJ2-3	TGTGCCAGCAGCGGACTAGCGGGAGGAGTTGGGCAGTATTTT	CASSGLAGGVGQYF
TRBV6-6	few	-	TRBJ1-5	TGTGCCAGCAGTTACTGGATAGGACAGCCAAATCAGCCCCAGCATTTT	CASSYWIGQPNQPQHF
TRBV29-1	once	TRBD2	TRBJ2-7	TGCAGCGTCGGACTAGCGGGGGGGTTCTACGAGCAGTACTTC	CSVGLAGGFYEQYF
TRBV7-9	few	-	TRBJ1-1	TGTGCCAGCAGCTCCCGTAGCACTGAAGCTTTCTTT	CASSSRSTEAFF
TRBV29-1	-	-	TRBJ2-7	TGCAGCGTTGAAGGGTTTGGAGACAGCTCCTACGAGCAGTACTTC	CSVEGFGDSSYEQYF
TRBV10-2	-	-	TRBJ2-7	TGCGCCAGCAGTGAGGGGAGCTCCTACGAGCAGTACTTC	CASSEGSSYEQYF
TRBV6-6	-	TRBD2	TRBJ2-1	TGTGCCAGCTATTACAGCTTGACGGGGGGGTGGAATGAGCAGTTCTTC	CASYYSLTGGWNEQFF
TRBV27	-	TRBD2	TRBJ2-7	TGTGCCAGCAGGGGGTGGGGGGGATTCTCCTACGAGCAGTACTTC	CASRGWGGFSYEQYF
TRBV25-1	-	TRBD2	TRBJ2-5	TGTGCCAGCAGTAAACGGACTAGCGGGAGTGTAGAGACCCAGTACTTC	CASSKRTSGSVETQYF
TRBV4-1	-	-	TRBJ2-7	TGCGCCAGCCAACGGGACTTTTCCTCCTACGAGCAGTACTTC	CASQRDFSSYEQYF
TRBV4-3	-	-	TRBJ2-7	TGCGCCAGCAGCCAAGAATGGACGGACCCCTACGAGCAGTACTTC	CASSQEWTDPYEQYF
TRBV7-9	-	-	TRBJ2-3	TGTGCCAGCAGCCCCGGGGGGACGCCCGCGGGGGCGGATACGCAGTATTTT	CASSPGGTPAGADTQYF
TRBV29-1	-	TRBD2	TRBJ2-7	TGCAGCGTTGGGCGGGAGGGACCCTACGAGCAGTACTTC	CSVGREGPYEQYF
TRBV4-3	-	TRBD2	TRBJ2-7	TGCGCCAGCAGCCAAGATCCTCCGGGACTAGCGGGGCCCTACGAGCAGTACTTC	CASSQDPPGLAGPYEQYF
TRBV15	-	-	TRBJ2-5	TGTGCCACCAGCAAGAGCGCGTACCAAGAGACCCAGTACTTC	CATSKSAYQETQYF
TRBV10-3	-	-	TRBJ1-5	TGTGCCATCAGTGAGTCTGGTGGGATAAATCAGCCCCAGCATTTT	CAISESGGINQPQHF
TRBV4-3	-	TRBD2	TRBJ2-1	TGCGCCAGCAGCCGGTTACTAGCGGGAGGTAGGCATGAGCAGTTCTTC	CASSRLLAGGRHEQFF
TRBV30	-	-	TRBJ1-1	TGTGCCTGGAGGCTGGGAGGGGGGGGCACTGAAGCTTTCTTT	CAWRLGGGGTEAFF
TRBV7-6	-	TRBD2	TRBJ2-1	TGTGCCAGCAGCTGGCCGACTAGCGGGACATCCTACAATGAGCAGTTCTTC	CASSWPTSGTSYNEQFF
TRBV5-1	-	TRBD2	TRBJ2-2	TGCGCCAGCAGCTTGGGACTAGCGGAGATATACACCGGGGAGCTGTTTTTT	CASSLGLAEIYTGELFF
TRBV28	-	-	TRBJ1-1	TGTGCCAGCAGTTTAGCCCAGGCGTATGGGGGAGTGGACACTGAAGCTTTCTTT	CASSLAQAYGGVDTEAFF
TRBV12-5	-	TRBD1	TRBJ2-5	TGTGCTAGTGGCCTCACCGGGACAGATCTACAAGAGACCCAGTACTTC	CASGLTGTDLQETQYF
TRBV4-1	-	-	TRBJ1-2	TGCGCCAGCAGCCAAGTAAATCGCGGACCGACTCCTAACTATGGCTACACCTTC	CASSQVNRGPTPNYGYTF
TRBV27	-	-	TRBJ2-1	TGTGCCAGCAGTCCATTACGGGAGTCTTTCGCCTACAATGAGCAGTTCTTC	CASSPLRESFAYNEQFF
TRBV7-9	-	TRBD1	TRBJ2-6	TGTGCCAGCAGCTTATCAAGGGGGCGTTATAGTTCTGGGGCCAACGTCCTGACTTTC	CASSLSRGRYSSGANVLTF
TRBV4-3	-	-	TRBJ2-1	TGCGCCAGCAGCCAGGAAAATAACAATGAGCAGTTCTTC	CASSQENNNEQFF
TRBV10-3	-	-	TRBJ1-2	TGTGCCATCAACGGACCTCCAGGCTATGGCTACACCTTC	CAINGPPGYGYTF
TRBV25-1	-	-	TRBJ2-1	TGTGCCAGCAGAGCCGGAGCAAATTCCGGCAATGAGCAGTTCTTC	CASRAGANSGNEQFF
TRBV14	-	-	TRBJ1-2	TGTGCCAGCAGGCTGGGACCGGCCCCCCTCTACACCTTC	CASRLGPAPLYTF
TRBV27	-	TRBD1	TRBJ2-1	TGTGCCAGCAGTCCCGGGACAGCCTTTTTCGATGAGCAGTTCTTC	CASSPGTAFFDEQFF
TRBV18	-	TRBD2	TRBJ2-7	TGTGCCAGCTCAACCTATGGCGGGAGATCCTACGAGCAGTACTTC	CASSTYGGRSYEQYF
TRBV13	-	-	TRBJ2-7	TGTGCCAGCAGCTATCAGGGCGCGGCCGAGCAGTACTTC	CASSYQGAAEQYF
TRBV4-3	-	-	TRBJ2-7	TGCGCCAGCAGCCAAGATCGGCTAGCTAAGTGGTACGAGCAGTACTTC	CASSQDRLAKWYEQYF
TRBV6-6	-	TRBD1	TRBJ2-7	TGTGCCAGCAGTTATGAGGGGGCCAATCCCTACGAGCAGTACTTC	CASSYEGANPYEQYF
TRBV19	-	TRBD1	TRBJ2-3	TGTGCCAGTAGTAGGGACAGGCGGAGAGCAGTGGATACGCAGTATTTT	CASSRDRRRAVDTQYF
TRBV7-9	-	TRBD2	TRBJ2-1	TGTGCCAGCAGCTTTCTAGCGGGAGTACACTACAATGAGCAGTTCTTC	CASSFLAGVHYNEQFF
TRBV5-8	-	-	TRBJ2-7	TGTGCCAGCAGCCCGCTAGACAGGAATCCCTACGAGCAGTACTTC	CASSPLDRNPYEQYF
TRBV7-8	-	-	TRBJ1-2	TGTGCCAGCAGCTCTGCCAGGGACACTAACTATGGCTACACCTTC	CASSSARDTNYGYTF
TRBV7-9	-	-	TRBJ2-5	TGTGCCAGCAGCTTAGGTGGTGGAGAGACCCAGTACTTC	CASSLGGGETQYF
TRBV25-1	-	-	TRBJ1-2	TGTGCCAGCAGTGAATCGGGGGGCGGCTATGGCTACACCTTC	CASSESGGGYGYTF
TRBV27	-	TRBD1	TRBJ1-2	TGTGCCAGCAGCCTCACTGGGACAGGGGGTTCCGGGGTCTATGGCTACACCTTC	CASSLTGTGGSGVYGYTF
TRBV27	few	TRBD1	TRBJ1-2	TGTGCCAGCAGGGCAGGGGGCTATGGCTACACCTTC	CASRAGGYGYTF
TRBV6-6	-	-	TRBJ1-3	TGTGCCAGCAGTTACTTGGGCTGGGCCGGGGACACCACATATTTT	CASSYLGWAGDTTYF
TRBV7-9	-	-	TRBJ1-2	TGTGCCAGCAGCTTAGCAGGGGGGGTTGGCTACACCTTC	CASSLAGGVGYTF
TRBV11-2	-	-	TRBJ2-3	TGTGCCAGCAGTTTTCCCGGGACTGCCACAGATACGCAGTATTTT	CASSFPGTATDTQYF
TRBV11-2	-	-	TRBJ2-7	TGTGCCAGCAGCGCCAACTACGAGCAGTACTTC	CASSANYEQYF
TRBV28	-	-	TRBJ2-3	TGTGCCAGCAGTTTCCGAGTGGGTCACACAGATACGCAGTATTTT	CASSFRVGHTDTQYF
TRBV4-1	-	TRBD2	TRBJ2-2	TGCGCCAGCAGCCCGCGCGGGGGGACCGGGGAGCTGTTTTTT	CASSPRGGTGELFF